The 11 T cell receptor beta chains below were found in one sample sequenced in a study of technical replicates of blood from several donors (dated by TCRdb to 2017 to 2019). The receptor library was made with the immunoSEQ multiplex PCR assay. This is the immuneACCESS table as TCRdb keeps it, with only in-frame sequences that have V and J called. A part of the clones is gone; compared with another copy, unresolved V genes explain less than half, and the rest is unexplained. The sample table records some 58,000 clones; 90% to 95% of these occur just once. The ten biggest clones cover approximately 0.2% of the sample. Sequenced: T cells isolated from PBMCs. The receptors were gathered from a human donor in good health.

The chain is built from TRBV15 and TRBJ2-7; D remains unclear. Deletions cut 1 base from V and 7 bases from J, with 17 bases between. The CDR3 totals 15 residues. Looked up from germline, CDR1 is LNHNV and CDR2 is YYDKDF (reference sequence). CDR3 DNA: TGTGCCACCAGCAGAGCTCCCGACGTCACGCGGGAGCAGTACTTC. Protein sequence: CATSRAPDVTREQYF.

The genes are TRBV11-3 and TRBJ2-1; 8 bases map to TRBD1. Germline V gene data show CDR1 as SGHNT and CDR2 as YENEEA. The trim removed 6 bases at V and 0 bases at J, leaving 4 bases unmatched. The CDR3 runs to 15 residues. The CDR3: CASSYGQGSYNEQFF. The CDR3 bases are TGTGCCAGCAGTTACGGACAGGGCTCCTACAATGAGCAGTTCTTC.

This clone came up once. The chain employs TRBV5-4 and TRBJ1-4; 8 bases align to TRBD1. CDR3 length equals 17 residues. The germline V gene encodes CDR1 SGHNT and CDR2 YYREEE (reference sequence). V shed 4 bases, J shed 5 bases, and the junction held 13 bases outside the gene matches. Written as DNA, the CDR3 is TGTGCCAGCAGCGGACCGACAGGGGTAGGGGCCAATGAAAAACTGTTTTTT. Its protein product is CASSGPTGVGANEKLFF.

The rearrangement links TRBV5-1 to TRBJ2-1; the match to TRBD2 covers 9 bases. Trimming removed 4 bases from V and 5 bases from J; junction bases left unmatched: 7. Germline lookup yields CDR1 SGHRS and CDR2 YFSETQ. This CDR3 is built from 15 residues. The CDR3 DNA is TGCGCCAGCAGCGACCTAGCGGGGCTCAACAATGAGCAGTTCTTC. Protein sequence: CASSDLAGLNNEQFF.

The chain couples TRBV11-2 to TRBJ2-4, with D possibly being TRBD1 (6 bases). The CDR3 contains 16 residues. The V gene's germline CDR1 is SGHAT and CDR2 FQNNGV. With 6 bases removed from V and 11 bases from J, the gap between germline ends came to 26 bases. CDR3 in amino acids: CASRLPGRGRTAFQYF. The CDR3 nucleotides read TGTGCCAGCAGGCTGCCGGGCAGGGGCCGCACAGCCTTTCAGTACTTC.

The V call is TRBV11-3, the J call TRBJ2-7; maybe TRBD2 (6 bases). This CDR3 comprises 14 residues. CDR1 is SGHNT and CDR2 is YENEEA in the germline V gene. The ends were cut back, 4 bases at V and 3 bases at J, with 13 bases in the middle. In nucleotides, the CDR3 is TGTGCCAGCAGCTCACCAACTAGCTTCTACGAGCAGTACTTC. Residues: CASSSPTSFYEQYF.

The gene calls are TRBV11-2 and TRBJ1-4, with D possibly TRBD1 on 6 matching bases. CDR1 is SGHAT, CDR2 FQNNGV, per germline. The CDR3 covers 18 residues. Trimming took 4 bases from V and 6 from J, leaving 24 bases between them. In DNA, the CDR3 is TGTGCCAGCAGCTCCTCCCGCAACCCCCAGGGGCGGGATGAAAAACTGTTTTTT. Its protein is CASSSSRNPQGRDEKLFF.

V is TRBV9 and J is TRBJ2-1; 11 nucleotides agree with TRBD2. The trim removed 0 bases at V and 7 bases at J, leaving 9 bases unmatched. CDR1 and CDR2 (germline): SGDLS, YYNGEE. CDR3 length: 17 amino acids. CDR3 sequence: CASSVVGSGRADNEQFF. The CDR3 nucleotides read TGTGCCAGCAGCGTAGTAGGTAGCGGGAGGGCCGATAATGAGCAGTTCTTC.

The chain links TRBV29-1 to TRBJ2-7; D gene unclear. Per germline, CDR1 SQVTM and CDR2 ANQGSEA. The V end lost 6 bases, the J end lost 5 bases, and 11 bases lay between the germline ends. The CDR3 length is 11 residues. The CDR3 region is CSVPAFHEQYF. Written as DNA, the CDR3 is TGCAGCGTCCCCGCGTTCCACGAGCAGTACTTC.

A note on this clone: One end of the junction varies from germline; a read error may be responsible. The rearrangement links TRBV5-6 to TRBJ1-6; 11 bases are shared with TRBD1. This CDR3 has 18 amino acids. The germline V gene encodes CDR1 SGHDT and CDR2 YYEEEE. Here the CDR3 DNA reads TGTGCCAGCAGCACTGGACAGGGGGCTATCCAATATACTTCACCCCTCCACTTT. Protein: CASSTGQGAIQYTSPLHF.

CDR3 in DNA: TGTGCCAGCAGTGCTCCCGGACAGGGGAACACTGAAGCTTTCTTT. Translation: CASSAPGQGNTEAFF. V and J are TRBV28 and TRBJ1-1; 8 positions agree with TRBD1. The CDR3 runs 15 residues. The junction had 6 bases not matched to a gene; V was cut back by 5 bases and J by 1 base. Germline values: CDR1 MDHEN, CDR2 SYDVKM.